Here is one TCR beta chain with its context. Its antigen is currently unknown. This specimen belongs to a study of beta chain features in type 1 diabetes. The sequenced template was cDNA made from the entire isolated RNA. The method was immunoSEQ multiplex PCR; TCRdb's version includes in-frame clones alone and lacks a portion of them. The sample contains 500,000 to 800,000 clones, roughly an eighth of which appear only once. The V gene's germline CDR1 is MNHNY and CDR2 SVGAGI (reference sequence). Losses at the gene ends were 4 bases for V and 4 bases for J; bases not matched to a gene: 5. This CDR3 has 15 amino acids. Study-level results: TCRB CDR3s from Type 1 diabetes patients were moderately but significantly shorter in all four CD4+ subsets.

The clonotype comes from a man under 40 with type 1 diabetes. Sequenced material: naive CD4+ T cells from blood. This chain joins TRBV6-6 and TRBJ2-3; 10 bases match TRBD2. The CDR3 loop reads CASSSGTSVSDTQYF. The CDR3 DNA follows: TGTGCCAGCAGTTCAGGGACTAGCGTCTCAGATACGCAGTATTTT.